The rows below give T cell receptor beta chains drawn from one sample of a study of cytomegalovirus exposure and HLA in healthy donors. Libraries were prepared by immunoSEQ multiplex PCR; TCRdb keeps only in-frame clonotypes and omits some of them. The sample shows under 200,000 clones, roughly 90% of them seen only once. Sequencing input: PBMCs. The source is a woman between 18 and 29 years old in good health and CMV-seronegative. The CDR3 runs from the conserved cysteine through the conserved F or W.

V gene	J gene	CDR3 protein
TRBV29-1	TRBJ1-1	CSADSSTQAFF
TRBV19	TRBJ2-7	CASRGQGAYEQYF
TRBV12-5	TRBJ2-3	CASGLVLSSLTDTQYF
TRBV6-5	TRBJ1-2	CASSYWGQPANYGYTF
TRBV7-2	TRBJ1-2	CASSSNILQNSKGYTF
TRBV27	TRBJ2-7	CASSLFRSGEQYF
TRBV18	TRBJ1-3	CASSPPGRYRNTIYF
TRBV7-8	TRBJ2-1	CASSPKSGTGVGGEQFF
TRBV30	TRBJ1-2	CAWSGQGAYGYTF
TRBV4-1	TRBJ1-4	CASSQDPTTTGKLFF
TRBV5-1	TRBJ2-1	CASSPGRGGTYNEQFF
TRBV5-1	TRBJ2-1	CASSLVSRLAGDGMLGEQFF
TRBV4-1	TRBJ1-5	CASSRDRGNQPQHF
TRBV30	TRBJ2-7	CAWRPQGGRVAYEQYF
TRBV7-4	TRBJ2-7	CASSTWDFYEQYF
TRBV2	TRBJ1-5	CASSEWRSRNQPQHF
TRBV29-1	TRBJ1-1	CSVYRETGFGTEAFF
TRBV2	TRBJ2-5	CASNSPPAGLEETQYF
TRBV7-2	TRBJ1-3	CASSFYRGMGNTIYF
TRBV30	TRBJ1-5	CAWSYGDSPQHF
TRBV5-1	TRBJ1-4	CASSPRGQSTNEKLFF
TRBV5-1	TRBJ1-1	CASSSLQASRTEAFF
TRBV4-1	TRBJ1-5	CASSQGALSLRDRGNQPQHF
TRBV19	TRBJ2-7	CASSIDEGTGYYEQYF
TRBV5-1	TRBJ2-7	CASSEVGRSYEQYF
TRBV6-6	TRBJ2-3	CASSYWDRYTDTQYF
TRBV6-5	TRBJ2-1	CASIPSSSDNEQFF
TRBV2	TRBJ2-7	CASKGGTSGPEQYF
TRBV29-1	TRBJ2-1	CSVEDGNRYEQFF
TRBV6-5	TRBJ2-1	CASSYSNRGGVNEQFF
TRBV7-2	TRBJ2-7	CASSPLTGGSYEQYF
TRBV2	TRBJ1-3	CASSAKRGVRGSGNTIYF
TRBV2	TRBJ1-4	CASIVDRRNEKLFF
TRBV5-6	TRBJ2-3	CASRMGGAVFTDTQYF
TRBV5-1	TRBJ1-2	CASSPTGGGGYTF
TRBV9	TRBJ2-1	CASSVLSIASGEQFF
TRBV7-9	TRBJ1-2	CASSLATGGPYGYTF
TRBV27	TRBJ2-7	CASSLSGGAVWSEQYF
TRBV30	TRBJ2-5	CAWSVLLGQGKETQYF
TRBV29-1	TRBJ1-2	CSVEEFGGGYGYTF
TRBV11-3	TRBJ2-1	CASSLGTSRGDEQFF
TRBV5-1	TRBJ2-1	CASSLGAGPLSEQFF